Given below is one T cell receptor (beta chain) in context. The data originate from a study of blood T cell repertoires in COVID-19. About the research overall: COVID-19 samples, acute and convalescent, were from the United States, Italy and Spain. PBMCs, B-cell-depleted T cells, or T cells were the source of the cDNA or gDNA that made up the material.

The CDR3 covers 13 residues. V lost 6 bases, J lost 2 bases, and 9 bases lay in between. Original processing methods: Estimates of nucleated cell counts were drawn from the amplification of reference gene primers. Profiled with immunoSEQ multiplex PCR; TCRdb holds only in-frame clones, not every one. V and J calls and clone size come straight from that table; D and trimming were deduced from the DNA. This table has around 63,000 clones, more than 75% appearing once. The sequence was collected from an older woman with acute or convalescent COVID-19. Input material: peripheral blood. V is TRBV12-3 or TRBV12-4 and J is TRBJ2-3; perhaps TRBD2 as D (6 bases). The CDR3 spells CASRGLITDTQYF. In DNA, the CDR3 is TGTGCCAGCAGGGGACTGATCACAGATACGCAGTATTTT.